This TCR beta chain comes out of a study of T cells expressing NK-cell markers (dated by TCRdb to 2018 to 2021). Context from the whole study: Three sorted T-cell subsets (CD3+CD56+NKG2C+, CD3+CD56+NKG2C- and CD3+CD56-NKG2C+) from fewer than 10 donors had their TCR beta-chain repertoires profiled. Among the eight sequenced donors, only one was HCMV-seronegative, while the other seven were HCMV-seropositive. The study sequenced eight donors, all healthy volunteers chosen at random: three men and five women. Sequencing of the libraries produced 2 x 150 bp reads on Illumina HiSeq 2000/2500, MiSeq or NextSeq.

HCMV serostatus was determined by detecting HCMV-specific IgG in serum with a commercial ELISA kit. Peripheral blood mononuclear cells were isolated from blood by Ficoll density gradient centrifugation. Sequencing used an Illumina HiSeq 2000. TCR beta cDNA libraries were prepared using 5'RACE template switching, which introduced a universal primer site and unique molecular identifiers. Synthesis of cDNA was primed from the TCR beta constant segment and was followed by two consecutive PCR amplification steps. The original methods were these. Reads were demultiplexed and grouped by UMI with MIGEC, and clonotypes were assembled and quantified with MiTCR. To exclude erroneous sequences, only TCR cDNA sequences supported by at least two reads were retained. The tcR package was used for downstream repertoire analysis, and clonotypes were matched between fractions using CDR3 nucleotide sequence together with V segment. Antigen specificity was annotated against VDJdb with VDJmatch, allowing one amino acid substitution in CDR3. TCRdb reanalyzed the reads, keeping one entry per CDR3 protein sequence and omitting DNA. The V and J calls come from TCRdb's annotation, not from the publication. The sample's own table lists a few hundred thousand distinct CDR3 sequences. 5.2% of the sample is held by the ten biggest clonotypes.

As encoded in the germline V gene (reference sequence), CDR1 is DFQATT while CDR2 is SNEGSKA. From its cysteine to its phenylalanine, the CDR3 spans 13 amino acids. The DNA is not on file. Study-wide conclusions, independent of this receptor: It remained unclear whether the expanded NKG2C-expressing T cell clones were specific for HCMV antigens. In about 6 donors, the dominant CD3+CD56+NKG2C+ clonotypes were found to rank among the top 10 CD8+ clonotypes and to make up about 1.0-7.5% of CD8+ T cells. Those dominant clonotypes were again the most abundant among CD3+CD56-NKG2C+ cells in several donors, at roughly 25-60.1%.

Comment on this clonotype: Its binding antigen is unknown.

The V and J genes are TRBV20-1 and TRBJ1-2; TCRdb's D call of TRBD1 is untestable without DNA. Sequenced material: blood T cells: a sorted CD56 or NKG2C T cell subset, CD4+ or CD8+ T cells, or bulk PBMC T cells (not recorded which). The TCR sequence derives from a man aged 18-75 years in good health. CDR3 sequence: CSALGQGSYGYTF.